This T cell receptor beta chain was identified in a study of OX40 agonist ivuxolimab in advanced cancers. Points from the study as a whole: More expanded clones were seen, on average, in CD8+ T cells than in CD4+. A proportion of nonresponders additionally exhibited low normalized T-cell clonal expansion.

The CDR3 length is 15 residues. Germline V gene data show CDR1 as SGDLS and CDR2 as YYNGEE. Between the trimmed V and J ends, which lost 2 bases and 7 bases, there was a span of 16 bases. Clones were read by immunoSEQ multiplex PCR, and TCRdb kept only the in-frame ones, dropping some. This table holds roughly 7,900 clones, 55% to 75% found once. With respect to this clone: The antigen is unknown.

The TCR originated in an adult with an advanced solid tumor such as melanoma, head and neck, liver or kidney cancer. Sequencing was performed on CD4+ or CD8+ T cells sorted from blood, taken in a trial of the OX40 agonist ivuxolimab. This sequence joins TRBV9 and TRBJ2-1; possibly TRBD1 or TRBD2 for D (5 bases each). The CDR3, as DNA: TGTGCCAGCAGCGTGGGGGTTGGTTTGGGGAATGAGCAGTTCTTC. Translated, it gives CASSVGVGLGNEQFF.